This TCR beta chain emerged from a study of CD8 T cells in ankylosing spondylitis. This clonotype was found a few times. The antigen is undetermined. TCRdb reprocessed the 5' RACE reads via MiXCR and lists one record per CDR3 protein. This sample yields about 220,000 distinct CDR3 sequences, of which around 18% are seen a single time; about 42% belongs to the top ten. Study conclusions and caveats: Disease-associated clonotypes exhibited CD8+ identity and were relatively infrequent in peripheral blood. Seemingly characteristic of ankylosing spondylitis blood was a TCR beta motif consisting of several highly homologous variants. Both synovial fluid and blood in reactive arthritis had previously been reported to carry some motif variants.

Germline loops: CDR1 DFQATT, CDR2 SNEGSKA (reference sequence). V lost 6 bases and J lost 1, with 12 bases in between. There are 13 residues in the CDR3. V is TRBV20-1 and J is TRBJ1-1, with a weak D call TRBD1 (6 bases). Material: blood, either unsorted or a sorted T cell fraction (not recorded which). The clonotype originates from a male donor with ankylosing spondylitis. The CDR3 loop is CSASDSENTEAFF. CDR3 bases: TGCAGTGCCTCGGACAGTGAGAACACTGAAGCTTTCTTT.